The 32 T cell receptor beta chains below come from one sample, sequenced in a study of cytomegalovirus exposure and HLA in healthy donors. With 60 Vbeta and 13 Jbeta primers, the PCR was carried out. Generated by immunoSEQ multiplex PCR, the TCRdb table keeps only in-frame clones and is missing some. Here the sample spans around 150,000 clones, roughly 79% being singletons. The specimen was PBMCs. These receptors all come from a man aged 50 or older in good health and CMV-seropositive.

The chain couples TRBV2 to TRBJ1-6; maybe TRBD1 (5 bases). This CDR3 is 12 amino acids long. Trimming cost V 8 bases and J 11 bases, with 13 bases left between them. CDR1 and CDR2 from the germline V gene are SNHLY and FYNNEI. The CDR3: CASRWGDPPLHF. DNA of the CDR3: TGTGCCAGCCGGTGGGGGGATCCACCCCTCCACTTT.

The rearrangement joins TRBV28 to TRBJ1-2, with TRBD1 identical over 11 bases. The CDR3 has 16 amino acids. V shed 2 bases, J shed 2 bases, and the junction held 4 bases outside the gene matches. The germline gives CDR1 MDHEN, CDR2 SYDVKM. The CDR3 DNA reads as TGTGCCAGCAGTTTACCCCGGACAGGGGGCAACTATGGCTACACCTTC. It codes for CASSLPRTGGNYGYTF.

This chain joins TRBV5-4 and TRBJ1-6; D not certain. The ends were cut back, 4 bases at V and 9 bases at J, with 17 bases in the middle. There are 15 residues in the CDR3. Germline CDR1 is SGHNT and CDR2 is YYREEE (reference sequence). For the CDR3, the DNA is TGTGCCAGCAGCCGCCGGGGAGCCGCAGGTTCACCCCTCCACTTT. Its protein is CASSRRGAAGSPLHF.

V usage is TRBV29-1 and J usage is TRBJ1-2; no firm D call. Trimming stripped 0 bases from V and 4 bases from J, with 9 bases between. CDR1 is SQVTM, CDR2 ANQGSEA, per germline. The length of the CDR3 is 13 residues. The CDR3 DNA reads TGCAGCGTTGAAGATCCCCACAGCTATGGCTACACCTTC. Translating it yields CSVEDPHSYGYTF.

Here the CDR3 reads CAWSVMASGGAGLETQYF. CDR3 DNA: TGTGCCTGGAGTGTAATGGCTAGCGGGGGGGCTGGGCTGGAGACCCAGTACTTC. The V call is TRBV30, the J call TRBJ2-5; TRBD2 matches at 12 bases. Germline CDR1 and CDR2: GTSNPN and SVGIG (reference sequence). With V trimmed by 0 bases and J by 5 bases, 13 bases remained unmatched. CDR3 length equals 18 residues.

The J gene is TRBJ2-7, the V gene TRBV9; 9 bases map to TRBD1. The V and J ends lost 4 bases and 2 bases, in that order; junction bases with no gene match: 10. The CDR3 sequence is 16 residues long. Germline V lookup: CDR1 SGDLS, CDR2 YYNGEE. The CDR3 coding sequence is TGTGCCAGCAGCCCCCGGGCACGGGACAGGGCCTACGAGCAGTACTTC. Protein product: CASSPRARDRAYEQYF.

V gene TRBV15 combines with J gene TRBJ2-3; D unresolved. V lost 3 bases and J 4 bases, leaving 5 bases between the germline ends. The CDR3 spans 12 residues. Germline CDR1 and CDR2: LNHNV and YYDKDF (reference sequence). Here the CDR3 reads CATSSRADTQYF. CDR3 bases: TGTGCCACCAGCAGCCGTGCAGATACGCAGTATTTT.

This chain's CDR3 is CASSLGSEAFF. DNA of the CDR3: TGTGCCAGCAGCCTTGGCAGTGAAGCTTTCTTT. This sequence joins TRBV7-9 and TRBJ1-1; no clear D. V was cut by 5 bases and J by 7 bases, with 8 bases left in between. This CDR3 comprises 11 residues. Germline CDR1 SEHNR, CDR2 FQNEAQ (reference sequence).

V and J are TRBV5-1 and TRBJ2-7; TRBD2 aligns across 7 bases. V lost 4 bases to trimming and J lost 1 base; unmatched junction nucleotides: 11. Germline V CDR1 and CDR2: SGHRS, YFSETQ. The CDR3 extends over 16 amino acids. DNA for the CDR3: TGCGCCAGCAGCCGAGGGGCGAGGGAGGGGTCCTACGAGCAGTACTTC. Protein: CASSRGAREGSYEQYF.

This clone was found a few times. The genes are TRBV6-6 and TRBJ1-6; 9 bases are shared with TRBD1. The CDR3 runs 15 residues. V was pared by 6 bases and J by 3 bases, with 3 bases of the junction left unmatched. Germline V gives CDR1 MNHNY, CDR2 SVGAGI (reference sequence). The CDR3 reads CASRGTGNYNSPLHF. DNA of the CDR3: TGTGCCAGCAGGGGGACAGGGAACTATAATTCACCCCTCCACTTT.

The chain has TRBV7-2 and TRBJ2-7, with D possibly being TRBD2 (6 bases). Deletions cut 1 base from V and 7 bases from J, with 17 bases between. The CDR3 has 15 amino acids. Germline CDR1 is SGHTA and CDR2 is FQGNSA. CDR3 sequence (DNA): TGTGCCAGCAGCTTAGAGGATCTAGCGCCGAGGGAGCAGTACTTC. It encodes CASSLEDLAPREQYF.

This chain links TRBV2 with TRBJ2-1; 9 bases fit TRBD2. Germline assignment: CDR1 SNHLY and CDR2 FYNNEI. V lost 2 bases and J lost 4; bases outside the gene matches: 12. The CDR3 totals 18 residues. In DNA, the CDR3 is TGTGCCAGCAGTGAAAGAATTGCGGGCGGGGGGGTTTACAATGAGCAGTTCTTC. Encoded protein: CASSERIAGGGVYNEQFF. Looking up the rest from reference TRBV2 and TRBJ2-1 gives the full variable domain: EPEVTQTPSHQVTQMGQEVILRCVPISNHLYFYWYRQILGQKVEFLVSFYNNEISEKSEIFDDQFSVERPDGSNFTLKIRSTKLEDSAMYFCASSERIAGGGVYNEQFFGPGTRLTVL.

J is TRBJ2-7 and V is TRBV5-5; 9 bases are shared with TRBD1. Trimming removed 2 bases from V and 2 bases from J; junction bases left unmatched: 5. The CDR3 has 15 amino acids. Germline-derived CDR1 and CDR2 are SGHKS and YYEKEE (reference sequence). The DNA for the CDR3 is TGTGCCAGCAGCTTTCCCGGGACAGGGACCTACGAGCAGTACGTC. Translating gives CASSFPGTGTYEQYV.

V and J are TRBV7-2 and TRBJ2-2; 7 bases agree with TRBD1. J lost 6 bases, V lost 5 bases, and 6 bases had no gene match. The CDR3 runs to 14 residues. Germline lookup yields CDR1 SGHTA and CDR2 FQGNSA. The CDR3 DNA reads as TGTGCCAGCAGCCGACAGGGTATCGCCGGGGAGCTGTTTTTT. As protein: CASSRQGIAGELFF.

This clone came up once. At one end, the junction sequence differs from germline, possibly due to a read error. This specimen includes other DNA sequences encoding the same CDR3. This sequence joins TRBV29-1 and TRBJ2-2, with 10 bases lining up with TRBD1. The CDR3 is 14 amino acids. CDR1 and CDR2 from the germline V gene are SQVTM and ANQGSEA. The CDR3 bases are TGCAGCGTGGAAGGACAGGGGGGCACCGGGGAGCTGTTTTTT. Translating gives CSVEGQGGTGELFF.

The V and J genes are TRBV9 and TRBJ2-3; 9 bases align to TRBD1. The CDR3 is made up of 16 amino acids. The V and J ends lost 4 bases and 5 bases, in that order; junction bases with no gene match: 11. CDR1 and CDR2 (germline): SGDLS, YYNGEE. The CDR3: CASSRAGTGLLDTQYF. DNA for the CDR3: TGTGCCAGCAGCCGAGCCGGGACAGGGTTATTAGATACGCAGTATTTT.

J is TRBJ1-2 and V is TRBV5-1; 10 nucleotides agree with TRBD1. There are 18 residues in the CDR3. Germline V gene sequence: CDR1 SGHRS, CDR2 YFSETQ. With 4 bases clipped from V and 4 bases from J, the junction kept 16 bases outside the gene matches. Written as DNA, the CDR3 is TGCGCCAGCAGCCCCACTCCGGGACAGGGGATAGCTCGCTATGGCTACACCTTC. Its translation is CASSPTPGQGIARYGYTF. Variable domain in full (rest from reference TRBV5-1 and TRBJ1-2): KAGVTQTPRYLIKTRGQQVTLSCSPISGHRSVSWYQQTPGQGLQFLFEYFSETQRNKGNFPGRFSGRQFSNSRSEMNVSTLELGDSALYLCASSPTPGQGIARYGYTFGSGTRLTVV.

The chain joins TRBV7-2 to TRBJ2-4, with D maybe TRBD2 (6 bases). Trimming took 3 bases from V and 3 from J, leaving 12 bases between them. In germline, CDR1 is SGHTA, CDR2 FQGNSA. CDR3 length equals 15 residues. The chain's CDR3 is CASSLGGKGKNIQYF. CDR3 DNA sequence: TGTGCCAGCAGCTTGGGGGGTAAGGGCAAAAACATTCAGTACTTC.

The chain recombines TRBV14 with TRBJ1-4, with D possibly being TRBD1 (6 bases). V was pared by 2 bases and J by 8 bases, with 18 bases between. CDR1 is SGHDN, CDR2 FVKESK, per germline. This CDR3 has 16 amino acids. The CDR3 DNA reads TGTGCCAGCAGCCAAACGACAGGTACCCTCGACGAAAAACTGTTTTTT. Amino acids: CASSQTTGTLDEKLFF.

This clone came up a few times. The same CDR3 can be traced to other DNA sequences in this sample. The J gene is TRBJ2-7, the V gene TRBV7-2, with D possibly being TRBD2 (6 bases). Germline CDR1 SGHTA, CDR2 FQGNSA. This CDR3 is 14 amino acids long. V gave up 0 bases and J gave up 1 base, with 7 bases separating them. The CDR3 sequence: CASSLAGGSYEQYF. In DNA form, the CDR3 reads TGTGCCAGCAGCTTAGCCGGGGGATCCTACGAGCAGTACTTC.

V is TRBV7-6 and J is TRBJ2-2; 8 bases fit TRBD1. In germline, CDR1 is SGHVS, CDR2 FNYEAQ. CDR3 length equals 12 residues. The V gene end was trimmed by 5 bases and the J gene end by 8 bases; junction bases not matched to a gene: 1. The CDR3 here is CASSDRGGELFF. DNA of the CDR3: TGTGCCAGCAGCGACAGGGGTGGGGAGCTGTTTTTT. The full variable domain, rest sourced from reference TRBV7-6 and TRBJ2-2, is GAGVSQSPRYKVTKRGQDVALRCDPISGHVSLYWYRQALGQGPEFLTYFNYEAQQDKSGLPNDRFSAERPEGSISTLTIQRTEQRDSAMYRCASSDRGGELFFGEGSRLTVL.

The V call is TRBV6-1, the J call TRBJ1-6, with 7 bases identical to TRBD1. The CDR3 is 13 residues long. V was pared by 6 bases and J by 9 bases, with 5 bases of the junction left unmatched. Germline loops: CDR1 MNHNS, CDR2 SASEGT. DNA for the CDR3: TGTGCCAGCAGACTCGACAGGGCTTCACCCCTCCACTTT. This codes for CASRLDRASPLHF.

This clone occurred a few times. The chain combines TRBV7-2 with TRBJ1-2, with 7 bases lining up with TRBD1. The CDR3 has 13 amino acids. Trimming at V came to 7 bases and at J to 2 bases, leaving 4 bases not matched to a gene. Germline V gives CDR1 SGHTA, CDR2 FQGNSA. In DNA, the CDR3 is TGTGCCAGCAATTCACAGGGGAACTATGGCTACACCTTC. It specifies CASNSQGNYGYTF.

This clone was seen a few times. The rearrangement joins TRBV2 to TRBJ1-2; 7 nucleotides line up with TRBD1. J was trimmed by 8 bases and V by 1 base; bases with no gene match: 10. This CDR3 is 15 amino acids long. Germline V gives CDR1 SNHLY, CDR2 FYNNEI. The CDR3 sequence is CASSEDDRDVRGYTF. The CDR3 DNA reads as TGTGCCAGCAGTGAAGACGACAGGGATGTTCGCGGCTACACCTTC.

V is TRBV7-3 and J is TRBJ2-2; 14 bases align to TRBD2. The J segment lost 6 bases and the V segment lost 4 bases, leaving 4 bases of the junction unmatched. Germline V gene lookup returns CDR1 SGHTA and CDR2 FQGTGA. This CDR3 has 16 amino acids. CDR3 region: CASSSRLAGGPGELFF. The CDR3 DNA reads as TGTGCCAGCAGCTCAAGACTAGCGGGGGGGCCCGGGGAGCTGTTTTTT.

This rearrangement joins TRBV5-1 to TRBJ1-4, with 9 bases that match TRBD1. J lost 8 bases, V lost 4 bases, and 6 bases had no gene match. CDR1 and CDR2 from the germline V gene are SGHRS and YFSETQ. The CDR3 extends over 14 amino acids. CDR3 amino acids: CASSLGTGNEKLFF. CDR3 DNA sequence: TGCGCCAGCAGCCTCGGGACAGGGAACGAAAAACTGTTTTTT. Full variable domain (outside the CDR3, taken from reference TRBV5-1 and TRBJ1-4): KAGVTQTPRYLIKTRGQQVTLSCSPISGHRSVSWYQQTPGQGLQFLFEYFSETQRNKGNFPGRFSGRQFSNSRSEMNVSTLELGDSALYLCASSLGTGNEKLFFGSGTQLSVL.

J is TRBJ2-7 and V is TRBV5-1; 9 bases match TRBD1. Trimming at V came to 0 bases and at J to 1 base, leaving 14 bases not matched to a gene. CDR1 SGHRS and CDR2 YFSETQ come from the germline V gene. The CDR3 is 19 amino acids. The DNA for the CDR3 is TGCGCCAGCAGCTTGGCCAAGATGGCGGGGACAGGGAGATCCTACGAGCAGTACTTC. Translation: CASSLAKMAGTGRSYEQYF. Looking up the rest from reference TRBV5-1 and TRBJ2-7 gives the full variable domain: KAGVTQTPRYLIKTRGQQVTLSCSPISGHRSVSWYQQTPGQGLQFLFEYFSETQRNKGNFPGRFSGRQFSNSRSEMNVSTLELGDSALYLCASSLAKMAGTGRSYEQYFGPGTRLTVT.

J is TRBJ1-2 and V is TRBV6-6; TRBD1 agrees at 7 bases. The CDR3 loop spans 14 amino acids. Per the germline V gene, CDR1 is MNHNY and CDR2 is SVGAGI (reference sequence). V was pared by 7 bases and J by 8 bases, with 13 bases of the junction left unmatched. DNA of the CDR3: TGTGCCAGCACTCCCCTGGGGACAGCAGGCGGCTACACCTTC. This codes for CASTPLGTAGGYTF.

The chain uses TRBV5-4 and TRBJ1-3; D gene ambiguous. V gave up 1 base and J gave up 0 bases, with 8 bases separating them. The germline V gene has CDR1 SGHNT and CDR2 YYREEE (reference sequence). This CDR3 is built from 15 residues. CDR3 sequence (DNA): TGTGCCAGCAGCTTGTGGGCAGCCTCTGGAAACACCATATATTTT. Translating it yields CASSLWAASGNTIYF.

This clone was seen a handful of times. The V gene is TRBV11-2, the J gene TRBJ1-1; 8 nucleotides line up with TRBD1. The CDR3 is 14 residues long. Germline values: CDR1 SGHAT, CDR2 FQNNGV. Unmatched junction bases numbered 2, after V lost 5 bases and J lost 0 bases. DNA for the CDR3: TGTGCCAGCAGCCCACAGGGGGTGAACACTGAAGCTTTCTTT. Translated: CASSPQGVNTEAFF.

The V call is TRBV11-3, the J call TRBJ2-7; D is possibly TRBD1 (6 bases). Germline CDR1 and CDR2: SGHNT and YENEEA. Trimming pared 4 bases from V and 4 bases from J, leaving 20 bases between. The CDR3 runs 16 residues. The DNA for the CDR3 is TGTGCCAGCAGCTCGTACAGGGCCCTAAGGTGGTACGAGCAGTACTTC. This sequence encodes CASSSYRALRWYEQYF.

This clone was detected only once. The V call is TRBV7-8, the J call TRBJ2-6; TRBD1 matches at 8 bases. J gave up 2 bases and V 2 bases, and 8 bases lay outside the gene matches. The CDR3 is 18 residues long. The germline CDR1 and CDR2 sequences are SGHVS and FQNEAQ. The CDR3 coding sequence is TGTGCCAGCAGCTTATTTACAGGGGGATCTGCTGGGGCCAACGTCCTGACTTTC. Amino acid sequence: CASSLFTGGSAGANVLTF.